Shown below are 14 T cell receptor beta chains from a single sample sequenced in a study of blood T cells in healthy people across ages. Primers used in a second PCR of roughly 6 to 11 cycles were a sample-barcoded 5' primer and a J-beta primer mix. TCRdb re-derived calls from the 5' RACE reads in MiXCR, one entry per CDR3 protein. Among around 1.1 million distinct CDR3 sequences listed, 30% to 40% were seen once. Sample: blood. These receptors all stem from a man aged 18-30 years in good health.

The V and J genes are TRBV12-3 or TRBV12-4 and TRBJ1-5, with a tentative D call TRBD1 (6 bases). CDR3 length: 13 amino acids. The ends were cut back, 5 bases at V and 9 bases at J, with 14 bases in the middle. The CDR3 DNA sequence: TGTGCCAGCAGTCCAGGGGACATCGGGCCCCAGCATTTT. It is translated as CASSPGDIGPQHF.

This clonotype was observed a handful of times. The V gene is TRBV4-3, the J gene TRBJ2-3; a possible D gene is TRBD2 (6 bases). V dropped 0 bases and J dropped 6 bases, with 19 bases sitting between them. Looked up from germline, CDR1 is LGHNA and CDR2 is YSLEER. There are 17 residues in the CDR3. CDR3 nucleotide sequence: TGCGCCAGCAGCCAAGATTGGCCAGCGGGCCCGGGGGATACGCAGTATTTT. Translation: CASSQDWPAGPGDTQYF.

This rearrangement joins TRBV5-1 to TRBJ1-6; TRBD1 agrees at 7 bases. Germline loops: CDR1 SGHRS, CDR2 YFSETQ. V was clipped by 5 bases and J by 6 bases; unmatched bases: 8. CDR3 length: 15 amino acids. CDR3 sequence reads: CASRQGLGTNSPLHF. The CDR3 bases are TGCGCCAGCAGACAGGGGCTCGGGACTAATTCACCCCTCCACTTT.

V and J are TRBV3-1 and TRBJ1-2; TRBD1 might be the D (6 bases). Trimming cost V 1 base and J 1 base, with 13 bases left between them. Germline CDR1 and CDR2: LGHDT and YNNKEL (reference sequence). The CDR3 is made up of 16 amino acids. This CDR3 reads CASSQGPGDNNYGYTF. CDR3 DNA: TGTGCCAGCAGCCAAGGACCCGGGGACAATAACTATGGCTACACCTTC.

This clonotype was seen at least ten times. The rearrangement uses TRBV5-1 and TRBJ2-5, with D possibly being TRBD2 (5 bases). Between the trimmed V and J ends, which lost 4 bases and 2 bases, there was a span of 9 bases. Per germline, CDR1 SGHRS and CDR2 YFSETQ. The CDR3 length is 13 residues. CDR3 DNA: TGCGCCAGCAGCCCGACTACTCAAGAGACCCAGTACTTC. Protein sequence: CASSPTTQETQYF.

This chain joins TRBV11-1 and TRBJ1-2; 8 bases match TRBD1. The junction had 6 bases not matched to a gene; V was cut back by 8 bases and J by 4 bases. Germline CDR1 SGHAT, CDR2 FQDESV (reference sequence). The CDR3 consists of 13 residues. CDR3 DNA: TGTGCCAGCCACTCCGGGACAGGCTATGGCTACACCTTC. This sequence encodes CASHSGTGYGYTF.

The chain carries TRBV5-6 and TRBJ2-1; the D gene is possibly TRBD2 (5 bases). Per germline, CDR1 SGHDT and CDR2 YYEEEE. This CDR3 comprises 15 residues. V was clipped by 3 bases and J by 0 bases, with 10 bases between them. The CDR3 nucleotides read TGTGCCAGCAGCTGGAGGTGGAGCTCCTACAATGAGCAGTTCTTC. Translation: CASSWRWSSYNEQFF.

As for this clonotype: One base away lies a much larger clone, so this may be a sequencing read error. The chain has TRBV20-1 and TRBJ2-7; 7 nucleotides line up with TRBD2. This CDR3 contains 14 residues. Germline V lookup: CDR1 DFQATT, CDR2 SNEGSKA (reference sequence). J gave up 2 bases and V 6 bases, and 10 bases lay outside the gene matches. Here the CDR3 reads CSARDYLTPYEQYF. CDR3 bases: TGCAGTGCCCGGGACTACTTGACTCCCTACGAGCAGTACTTC.

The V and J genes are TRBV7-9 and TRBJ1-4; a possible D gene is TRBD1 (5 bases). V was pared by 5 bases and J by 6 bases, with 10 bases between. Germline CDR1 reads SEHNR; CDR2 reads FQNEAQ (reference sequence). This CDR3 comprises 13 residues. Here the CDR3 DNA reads TGTGCCAGCAGCGCGGACATCGATGAAAAACTGTTTTTT. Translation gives CASSADIDEKLFF.

The CDR3 here is CASSPTNRVNNYGYTF. CDR3 nucleotides: TGTGCCAGCAGCCCGACGAACAGGGTTAATAACTATGGCTACACCTTC. The V call is TRBV12-3 or TRBV12-4, the J call TRBJ1-2, with TRBD1 as a possible D gene (6 bases). There are 16 residues in the CDR3. V lost 6 bases and J lost 1, with 18 bases in between.

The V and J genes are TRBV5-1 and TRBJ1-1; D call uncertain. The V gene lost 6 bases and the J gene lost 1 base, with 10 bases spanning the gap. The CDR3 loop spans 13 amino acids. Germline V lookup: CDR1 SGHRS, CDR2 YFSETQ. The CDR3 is CASTSVPNTEAFF. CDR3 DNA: TGCGCCAGCACCTCGGTCCCGAACACTGAAGCTTTCTTT.

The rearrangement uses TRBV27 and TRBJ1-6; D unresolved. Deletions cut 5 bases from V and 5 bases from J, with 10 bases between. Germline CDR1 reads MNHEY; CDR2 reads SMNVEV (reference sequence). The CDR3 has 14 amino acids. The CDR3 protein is CASSVVHDNSPLHF. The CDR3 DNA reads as TGTGCCAGCAGTGTTGTCCACGATAATTCACCCCTCCACTTT.

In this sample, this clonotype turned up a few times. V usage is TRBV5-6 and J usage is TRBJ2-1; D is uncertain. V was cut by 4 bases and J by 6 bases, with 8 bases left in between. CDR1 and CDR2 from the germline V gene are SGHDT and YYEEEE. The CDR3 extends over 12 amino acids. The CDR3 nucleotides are TGTGCCAGCAGCCAAAACCTCAATGAGCAGTTCTTC. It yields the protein CASSQNLNEQFF.

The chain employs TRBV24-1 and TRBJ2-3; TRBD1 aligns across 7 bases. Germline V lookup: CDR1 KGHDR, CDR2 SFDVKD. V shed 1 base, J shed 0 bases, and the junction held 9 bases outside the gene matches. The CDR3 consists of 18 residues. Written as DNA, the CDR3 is TGTGCCACCAGTGATTTCCACCGGGACAGATCTAGCACAGATACGCAGTATTTT. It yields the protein CATSDFHRDRSSTDTQYF.